Presented here are 20 T cell receptor beta chains from one specimen sequenced in a study of T cell responses to AZD1222 COVID-19 vaccine (dated by TCRdb to about 2021). The time point label for this specimen denotes: about 28 days (+/-7) after the second vaccine dose. Library preparation used the immunoSEQ multiplex PCR assay. The clones in this table, taken by TCRdb from immuneACCESS, are in-frame only. Not every clone is retained; where verified, under half of the shortfall comes from an unresolved V gene, and the cause of the rest is unknown. A total of around 140,000 clones appear in this sample, around 91% of them only once. The top ten clonotypes cover over 8.5% of the sample. The sample in question was peripheral blood, obtained 28 days after the second AZD1222 dose. These TCRs come from an adult who received the AZD1222 COVID-19 vaccine.

This rearrangement joins TRBV18 to TRBJ1-1, with 10 bases matching TRBD1. The ends lost 7 bases at V and 6 bases at J; junction bases unmatched: 5. The CDR3 loop spans 13 amino acids. CDR1 is KGHSH and CDR2 is LQKENI in the germline V gene. The CDR3 loop is CASCSGQGAEAFF. The CDR3 nucleotides read TGTGCCAGCTGCTCCGGACAGGGGGCTGAAGCTTTCTTT. The complete variable domain, with remaining parts taken from reference TRBV18 and TRBJ1-1, reads NAGVMQNPRHLVRRRGQEARLRCSPMKGHSHVYWYRQLPEEGLKFMVYLQKENIIDESGMPKERFSAEFPKEGPSILRIQQVVRGDSAAYFCASCSGQGAEAFFGQGTRLTVV.

This sequence joins TRBV9 and TRBJ2-2; TRBD2 is a possible D gene (6 bases). Per the germline V gene, CDR1 is SGDLS and CDR2 is YYNGEE. Trimming took off 0 bases at V and 1 base at J, with 7 bases between the two ends. The length of the CDR3 is 15 residues. The CDR3 nucleotides read TGTGCCAGCAGCGTAGACGGGGGGAACACCGGGGAGCTGTTTTTT. Protein product: CASSVDGGNTGELFF.

This clone was seen just once. The rearrangement uses TRBV4-3 and TRBJ1-1; 10 bases match TRBD1. The V segment lost 6 bases and the J segment 5 bases; nucleotides outside the gene matches: 9. The CDR3 extends over 15 amino acids. Germline CDR1 reads LGHNA; CDR2 reads YSLEER. This CDR3 is CASSHRTGGVTEAFF. The CDR3 coding sequence is TGCGCCAGCAGTCACCGGACAGGGGGGGTGACTGAAGCTTTCTTT.

CDR3 sequence (DNA): TGCGCCAGCAGCCTCAGGCTAGCGGGAGCTGAAGATACGCAGTATTTT. It encodes CASSLRLAGAEDTQYF. The V call is TRBV4-1, the J call TRBJ2-3, with 10 bases matching TRBD2. From germline, CDR1 is MGHRA and CDR2 YSYEKL. The CDR3 loop spans 16 amino acids. Trimming at V came to 4 bases and at J to 5 bases, leaving 9 bases not matched to a gene.

The chain uses TRBV5-1 and TRBJ2-3, with 10 bases aligning to TRBD2. The germline CDR1 and CDR2 sequences are SGHRS and YFSETQ. The CDR3 extends over 17 amino acids. V was clipped by 4 bases and J by 2 bases; unmatched bases: 10. CDR3 nucleotide sequence: TGCGCCAGCAGCGAACGATTAGCGGGAGGCACCACAGATACGCAGTATTTT. This gives the protein CASSERLAGGTTDTQYF.

The gene calls are TRBV27 and TRBJ2-2; D unclear. This CDR3 has 12 residues. The germline CDR1 and CDR2 sequences are MNHEY and SMNVEV (reference sequence). CDR3 sequence reads: CATLDDTGELFF. Written as DNA, the CDR3 is TGTGCTACCCTCGACGACACCGGGGAGCTGTTTTTT.

This clone was seen a handful of times. The gene calls are TRBV3-1 (or the pseudogene TRBV3-2) and TRBJ2-1; D tentatively fits TRBD1 or TRBD2 (6 bases each). V lost 8 bases and J 4 bases, leaving 21 bases between the germline ends. The germline V gene has CDR1 LGHDT and CDR2 YNNKEL (reference sequence). The CDR3 extends over 16 amino acids. CDR3 coding DNA: TGTGCCAGCTCCCCCGGCGAGGGGGGTATATACAATGAGCAGTTCTTC. Its protein is CASSPGEGGIYNEQFF.

CDR3 DNA: TGCGCCAGCAGCTTGGAAGCACGAACGGGAGGAAACACCATATATTTT. Residues: CASSLEARTGGNTIYF. The chain employs TRBV5-1 and TRBJ1-3, with D uncertain. The V and J ends lost 0 bases and 4 bases respectively, with 14 bases between them. The CDR3 is 16 residues long. Germline lookup yields CDR1 SGHRS and CDR2 YFSETQ.

The chain combines TRBV28 with TRBJ1-5; D call uncertain. This CDR3 has 13 amino acids. Germline V CDR1 and CDR2: MDHEN, SYDVKM. V was cut by 6 bases and J by 1 base, with 7 bases left in between. The CDR3 DNA is TGTGCCAGCAGCCGGGAGAGCAATCAGCCCCAGCATTTT. It is translated as CASSRESNQPQHF.

The J gene is TRBJ1-1, the V gene TRBV6-5, with no clear D. Germline values: CDR1 MNHEY, CDR2 SVGAGI. V lost 10 bases and J 7 bases, leaving 13 bases between the germline ends. CDR3 length: 11 residues. In DNA form, the CDR3 reads TGTGCCACCAGAAGCGGGGTTGAAGCTTTCTTT. Amino acid sequence: CATRSGVEAFF.

The chain combines TRBV24-1 with TRBJ2-3; 11 bases are a match to TRBD2. J gave up 4 bases and V 1 base, and 6 bases lay outside the gene matches. Per germline, CDR1 KGHDR and CDR2 SFDVKD. CDR3 size: 17 residues. CDR3 sequence reads: CATSDFSGGARSDTQYF. CDR3 sequence (DNA): TGTGCCACCAGTGATTTTAGCGGGGGGGCCAGGTCAGATACGCAGTATTTT.

On this clone itself: The DNA is omitted, as the CDR3 cannot be located on it reliably, and the CDR3 follows TCRdb's listing. This rearrangement joins TRBV6-5 to TRBJ2-7. From its first to its last residue, the CDR3 has 14 amino acids. Looked up from germline, CDR1 is MNHEY and CDR2 is SVGAGI. The CDR3 reads CASSSSGNHPEQYF.

The chain employs TRBV5-4 and TRBJ1-2, with D maybe TRBD1 (6 bases). CDR3 size: 14 residues. Trimming shortened V by 2 bases and J by 4 bases, and 12 bases separated the two germline ends. Per the germline V gene, CDR1 is SGHNT and CDR2 is YYREEE (reference sequence). Here the CDR3 reads CASSLSGGFYGYTF. As DNA, the CDR3 is TGTGCCAGCAGCTTATCGGGGGGCTTCTATGGCTACACCTTC.

This rearrangement joins TRBV9 to TRBJ1-6; TRBD1 matches 8 bases. V was pared by 5 bases and J by 6 bases, with 4 bases of the junction left unmatched. Germline V gene sequence: CDR1 SGDLS, CDR2 YYNGEE. This CDR3 spans 14 amino acids. The CDR3 region has the DNA TGTGCCAGCAGGCCAGGACAGGGTAATTCACCCCTCCACTTT. This gives the protein CASRPGQGNSPLHF. Full variable domain (rest looked up from reference TRBV9 and TRBJ1-6): DSGVTQTPKHLITATGQRVTLRCSPRSGDLSVYWYQQSLDQGLQFLIQYYNGEERAKGNILERFSAQQFPDLHSELNLSSLELGDSALYFCASRPGQGNSPLHFGNGTRLTVT.

The rearrangement joins TRBV27 to TRBJ2-1; D is unclear. Trimming removed 6 bases at V and 2 bases at J, with 8 bases between. Germline lookup yields CDR1 MNHEY and CDR2 SMNVEV (reference sequence). This CDR3 has 13 amino acids. Here the CDR3 DNA reads TGTGCCAGCAGCATCAGTCCCTACAATGAGCAGTTCTTC. Its protein is CASSISPYNEQFF.

V usage is TRBV20-1 and J usage is TRBJ2-5; D not certain. The CDR3 sequence is 11 residues long. The V and J ends lost 4 bases and 4 bases respectively, with 7 bases between them. CDR1 is DFQATT, CDR2 SNEGSKA, per germline (reference sequence). The CDR3 protein is CSAILSETQYF. In DNA, the CDR3 is TGCAGTGCTATATTATCAGAGACCCAGTACTTC.

The chain has TRBV7-3 and TRBJ2-1; D not resolved. This CDR3 comprises 15 residues. Trimming removed 6 bases from V and 0 bases from J, with 12 bases in between. CDR1 and CDR2 (germline): SGHTA, FQGTGA. Written as DNA, the CDR3 is TGTGCCAGCAGTCCGGGCGGAAGCTCCTACAATGAGCAGTTCTTC. Protein: CASSPGGSSYNEQFF.

J is TRBJ1-4 and V is TRBV10-2; 7 nucleotides line up with TRBD1. Germline lookup yields CDR1 WSHSY and CDR2 SAAADI. The CDR3 runs 15 residues. The J segment lost 8 bases and the V segment lost 5 bases, leaving 11 bases of the junction unmatched. The CDR3 is CASSYSGGFGEKLFF. In nucleotides, the CDR3 is TGCGCCAGCAGTTATTCAGGGGGATTCGGAGAAAAACTGTTTTTT.

CDR3: CASSQGLGARDPQHF. Written as DNA, the CDR3 is TGCGCCAGCAGCCAAGGGCTTGGGGCCCGAGATCCCCAGCATTTT. The chain uses TRBV4-1 and TRBJ1-5, with TRBD1 as a possible D gene (5 bases). Trimming stripped 1 base from V and 10 bases from J, with 17 bases between. This CDR3 comprises 15 residues. Germline CDR1 is MGHRA and CDR2 is YSYEKL.

The rearrangement links TRBV2 to TRBJ1-2; 8 bases line up with TRBD1. This CDR3 is built from 11 residues. Looked up from germline, CDR1 is SNHLY and CDR2 is FYNNEI. With V trimmed by 10 bases and J by 6 bases, 4 bases remained unmatched. CDR3 loop: CATWTGNGYTF. CDR3 nucleotide sequence: TGTGCCACATGGACAGGGAATGGCTACACCTTC.